The rows below give T cell receptor beta chains drawn from one sample of a study of T-cell reconstitution after alpha-beta-depleted transplantation in children. TCRdb fed the PCR reads into MiXCR, producing one record per CDR3 protein. The sample yields fewer than 750,000 distinct CDR3 sequences, approximately 30% seen once. The specimen was PBMCs, collected before TCRalphabeta/CD19-depleted stem cell transplant. The receptors here all came from a boy in the first two years of life with Wiskott-Aldrich syndrome, due to receive a stem cell transplant. Both conserved end residues are part of each CDR3. The order of the fields is V gene, clone size, J gene, D gene, CDR3 DNA, CDR3 protein. A D gene is named only where the DNA matches it firmly. Not every row has a clone size; where given, it reads once, few, many or a size class.

TRBV5-1	NA	TRBJ1-1	TRBD1	TGCGCCAGCAGCCTCGGACAGGGGGCGGCGAACACTGAAGCTTTCTTT	CASSLGQGAANTEAFF
TRBV20-1	NA	TRBJ2-1	NA	TGCAGTGCTAGTGGTCCGGGGGTTAGCTCCTACAATGAGCAGTTCTTC	CSASGPGVSSYNEQFF
TRBV5-1	few	TRBJ2-2	NA	TGCGCCAGCAGCTTGGTGGGGACAACGAACACCGGGGAGCTGTTTTTT	CASSLVGTTNTGELFF
TRBV20-1	few	TRBJ2-1	TRBD2	TGCAGTACCCCGACAGGGATCGGACTAGCGGCCTACAATGAGCAGTTCTTC	CSTPTGIGLAAYNEQFF
TRBV29-1	few	TRBJ2-7	NA	TGCAGCGTTGAAGACAGCCTCTACGAGCAGTACTTC	CSVEDSLYEQYF
TRBV14	NA	TRBJ2-7	NA	TGTGCCAGCAGCCCTACAGCGAATCCTACGTTCGAGCAGTACTTC	CASSPTANPTFEQYF
TRBV20-1	NA	TRBJ2-1	NA	TGCAGTGCTAGAGTAAGGGCTAGAGAGGTGTACAATGAGCAGTTCTTC	CSARVRAREVYNEQFF
TRBV3-1	NA	TRBJ1-2	NA	TGTGCCAGCAGCCTAGGGATTGGGGATGGCTACACCTTC	CASSLGIGDGYTF
TRBV5-1	NA	TRBJ2-1	NA	TGCGCCAGCTCGACAGTCTCCTACAATGAGCAGTTCTTC	CASSTVSYNEQFF
TRBV24-1	NA	TRBJ2-4	NA	TGTGCTAACACGGCCCAGCGGAACCAAAACATTCAGTACTTC	CANTAQRNQNIQYF
TRBV28	few	TRBJ2-1	NA	TGTGCCAGCAGTGGAGGGAGGTTCAACTACAATGAGCAGTTCTTC	CASSGGRFNYNEQFF
TRBV5-1	few	TRBJ2-1	TRBD2	TGCGCCAGCAGCTTGCCCAGCGGGAGCGGGAATGAGCAGTTCTTC	CASSLPSGSGNEQFF
TRBV10-3	NA	TRBJ1-4	TRBD1	TGTGCCAGTACCCCCGGGACAGAGAATGAAAAACTGTTTTTT	CASTPGTENEKLFF
TRBV5-1	NA	TRBJ2-1	NA	TGCGCCAGCAGGTCGGGACCCAGCAATGAGCAGTTCTTC	CASRSGPSNEQFF
TRBV11-2	NA	TRBJ2-3	TRBD2	TGTGCCAGCAGCTTAGGGGGACTAGCGGGAACCACTACAGATACGCAGTATTTT	CASSLGGLAGTTTDTQYF
TRBV6-9	NA	TRBJ2-7	NA	TGTGCCAGCAGTTTTAGGCATACAGGTAGATACGAGCAGTACTTC	CASSFRHTGRYEQYF
TRBV2	few	TRBJ2-7	TRBD2	TGTGCCAGCAGTGTACCGGGACTAGCGGTCTACGAGCAGTACTTC	CASSVPGLAVYEQYF
TRBV20-1	few	TRBJ1-3	NA	TGCAGTGCTAGTTTGGCAGTCGCTGGAAACACCATATATTTT	CSASLAVAGNTIYF
TRBV20-1	NA	TRBJ2-7	TRBD2	TGCAGTGCTAGAGGATGGGGACTAGCTCCCCCCGAGCAGTACTTC	CSARGWGLAPPEQYF
TRBV10-3	once	TRBJ1-1	TRBD1	TGTGCCATCAGGGGACAGCGAGACACTGAAGCTTTCTTT	CAIRGQRDTEAFF
TRBV12-3/TRBV12-4	NA	TRBJ1-2	NA	TGTGCCAGCAGTTTCTCTGCGGACGTTAGCTATGGCTACACCTTC	CASSFSADVSYGYTF